Below are 23 T cell receptor beta chains sequenced from a single sample in a study of blood T cells in healthy people across ages (dated by TCRdb to between 2014 and 2017). Receptors were amplified or captured by 5' RACE. The listed sequencing device is Illumina HiSeq 2500. The second PCR ran for about 6 to 12 cycles and used a J-beta primer mix along with a sample-barcoded 5' primer. The public reads were quality trimmed at Q25 with fastp and then assembled into clones with MiXCR by TCRdb, keeping productive beta chains. Rows matching on CDR3 protein sequence are summarized as one entry with the most common DNA and genes. This sample holds about 840,000 distinct CDR3 sequences; 25% to 35% were observed only once. The biggest ten clones account for 10% to 13% of the sample. The same data also contributed to another study, on T cells of mothers and their children.

Sequencing was performed on blood. The receptors come from a woman in her 40s in good health.

This clonotype was seen ten or more times. The rearrangement links TRBV5-1 to TRBJ2-7; 7 bases fit TRBD1. The CDR3 has 14 residues. The V gene's germline CDR1 is SGHRS and CDR2 YFSETQ. The J segment lost 2 bases and the V segment lost 0 bases, leaving 2 bases of the junction unmatched. CDR3 residues: CASSLVTGAYEQYF. As DNA, the CDR3 is TGCGCCAGCAGCTTGGTCACAGGGGCCTACGAGCAGTACTTC.

This clonotype was seen ten or more times. CDR3 sequence reads: CASSFSGSYSYEQYF. The CDR3 bases are TGTGCCAGCAGCTTTTCAGGGAGCTACTCCTACGAGCAGTACTTC. The rearrangement uses TRBV7-2 and TRBJ2-7; D may match TRBD1 or TRBD2 (5 bases each). This CDR3 is 15 amino acids long. The V gene lost 3 bases and the J gene lost 0 bases, with 12 bases spanning the gap. The germline gives CDR1 SGHTA, CDR2 FQGNSA.

A word on this clonotype: One end of the junction varies from germline; a read error may be responsible. V usage is TRBV7-2 and J usage is TRBJ1-2; TRBD1 agrees at 9 bases. Germline V gene sequence: CDR1 SGHTA, CDR2 FQGNSA. CDR3 length: 16 residues. The CDR3: CASSLDGTGKSYGYTF. Here the CDR3 DNA reads TGTGCCAGCAGCTTAGACGGGACAGGGAAGAGTTATGGTTACACCTTC. The full variable domain, its missing parts supplied by reference TRBV7-2 and TRBJ1-2, is GAGVSQSPSNKVTEKGKDVELRCDPISGHTALYWYRQSLGQGLEFLIYFQGNSAPDKSGLPSDRFSAERTGGSVSTLTIQRTQQEDSAVYLCASSLDGTGKSYGYTFGSGTRLTVV.

This clonotype was observed a handful of times. The chain uses TRBV6-1 and TRBJ1-2; D gene unclear. The CDR3 has 12 residues. Per germline, CDR1 MNHNS and CDR2 SASEGT. V lost 5 bases to trimming and J lost 7 bases, with 11 bases between them. CDR3: CASSPRVFGYTF. CDR3 DNA sequence: TGTGCCAGCAGTCCCCGGGTCTTTGGCTACACCTTC.

At least ten counts were recorded for this clonotype. V gene TRBV7-2 combines with J gene TRBJ2-5; TRBD1 matches at 11 bases. The closer fit of TRBJ2-7 to the DNA end suggests the J call may be wrong. The CDR3 has 15 residues. The germline gives CDR1 SGHTA, CDR2 FQGNSA. The CDR3 here is CASSSFGTGGNEQYF. In DNA, the CDR3 is TGTGCCAGCAGCTCCTTCGGGACAGGGGGTAACGAGCAGTACTTC.

This clonotype was detected many times. This rearrangement joins TRBV7-9 to TRBJ2-5, with D possibly being TRBD2 (5 bases). CDR1 is SEHNR, CDR2 FQNEAQ, per germline (reference sequence). Trimming left V 1 base short and J 1 base short, with 10 bases between. CDR3 length: 15 amino acids. As DNA, the CDR3 is TGTGCCAGCAGCTTAGATGCCGGGATCCAAGAGACCCAGTACTTC. The encoded protein is CASSLDAGIQETQYF. Variable domain in full (rest from reference TRBV7-9 and TRBJ2-5): DTGVSQNPRHKITKRGQNVTFRCDPISEHNRLYWYRQTLGQGPEFLTYFQNEAQLEKSRLLSDRFSAERPKGSFSTLEIQRTEQGDSAMYLCASSLDAGIQETQYFGPGTRLLVL.

CDR3 nucleotide sequence: TGTGCCAGCAGCCGTCTAGGGGACAGACAATTCGCGGAGCTGTTTTTT. This codes for CASSRLGDRQFAELFF. The chain combines TRBV5-5 with TRBJ2-2; 7 positions match TRBD1. V trimming: 4 bases; J trimming: 10 bases; junction bases outside the gene matches: 16. Germline V gives CDR1 SGHKS, CDR2 YYEKEE (reference sequence). The CDR3 loop spans 16 amino acids.

V is TRBV29-1 and J is TRBJ1-2; D remains ambiguous. The CDR3 is 12 amino acids. Germline values: CDR1 SQVTM, CDR2 ANQGSEA. The germline V and J ends were trimmed by 2 bases and 0 bases, with 4 bases remaining between them. The CDR3 is CSVEQTNYGYTF. CDR3 bases: TGCAGCGTTGAACAGACTAACTATGGCTACACCTTC.

Worth noting for this clonotype: One end of the junction does not line up with germline, which may come from a read error. V usage is TRBV5-1 and J usage is TRBJ1-1, with D unclear. The CDR3 is made up of 13 amino acids. The germline CDR1 and CDR2 sequences are SGHRS and YFSETQ. CDR3 region: CASGLESLTEAFF. The CDR3, as DNA: TGCGCCAGCGGCTTGGAGTCCCTCACCGAAGCTTTCTTT.

This chain connects TRBV12-3 or TRBV12-4 to TRBJ2-3; D call uncertain. CDR3 size: 14 residues. With 3 bases removed from V and 4 bases from J, the gap between germline ends came to 11 bases. The CDR3: CASSFVASADTQYF. In DNA form, the CDR3 reads TGTGCCAGCAGTTTTGTGGCAAGTGCAGATACGCAGTATTTT.

The CDR3 reads CASSFGVSYTF. CDR3 nucleotides: TGCGCCAGCAGCTTTGGTGTCAGCTACACCTTC. This chain uses TRBV5-1 with TRBJ1-2; D uncertain. Deletions cut 2 bases from V and 9 bases from J, with 8 bases between. This CDR3 is 11 amino acids long. CDR1 and CDR2 from the germline V gene are SGHRS and YFSETQ.

This sequence joins TRBV5-1 and TRBJ1-2; D is ambiguous. This CDR3 is 13 amino acids long. The germline V gene has CDR1 SGHRS and CDR2 YFSETQ. V dropped 1 base and J dropped 8 bases, with 12 bases sitting between them. The CDR3 reads CASSLPETGGYTF. In DNA form, the CDR3 reads TGCGCCAGCAGCTTGCCGGAAACGGGGGGCTACACCTTC. Drawing the rest from reference TRBV5-1 and TRBJ1-2, the complete variable domain is KAGVTQTPRYLIKTRGQQVTLSCSPISGHRSVSWYQQTPGQGLQFLFEYFSETQRNKGNFPGRFSGRQFSNSRSEMNVSTLELGDSALYLCASSLPETGGYTFGSGTRLTVV.

The V gene is TRBV30, the J gene TRBJ2-1; 8 bases align to TRBD1. Judging by the DNA end, TRBJ2-7 fits better; the J call may be wrong. The CDR3 spans 14 residues. Germline-derived CDR1 and CDR2 are GTSNPN and SVGIG (reference sequence). CDR3 in amino acids: CAWRQGSLYNEQYF. The CDR3 bases are TGTGCCTGGCGACAGGGGTCCCTCTACAATGAGCAGTACTTC.

Ten or more counts support this clonotype. This chain joins TRBV15 and TRBJ2-5; no reliable D call. The CDR3 totals 13 residues. Germline CDR1 and CDR2: LNHNV and YYDKDF (reference sequence). V was trimmed by 3 bases and J by 5 bases, leaving 10 bases between them. CDR3 bases: TGTGCCACCAGCAGTGCGGTAGGGGAGACCCAGTACTTC. This codes for CATSSAVGETQYF.

In regard to this clonotype: A junction boundary mismatches the germline segment, possibly from a read error. The chain is built from TRBV6-5 and TRBJ1-4; D ambiguous. The germline CDR1 and CDR2 sequences are MNHEY and SVGAGI. This CDR3 comprises 15 residues. The CDR3 DNA reads TGTACCAGCAGTCACTGGGCAGGCGGTAGAGGAAAACTGTTTTTT. Residues: CTSSHWAGGRGKLFF.

The chain combines TRBV5-1 with TRBJ2-2; D may be TRBD2 (5 bases). This CDR3 is built from 16 residues. With 0 bases removed from V and 2 bases from J, the gap between germline ends came to 11 bases. In germline, CDR1 is SGHRS, CDR2 YFSETQ. The CDR3 nucleotides are TGCGCCAGCAGCTTGGTGGGTAGCGCCAACACCGGGGAGCTGTTTTTT. It translates to CASSLVGSANTGELFF.

About this clonotype itself: The junction departs from the called germline gene at one end, perhaps through a read error. The gene calls are TRBV5-1 and TRBJ1-2; TRBD1 is a possible D gene (5 bases). Germline V lookup: CDR1 SGHRS, CDR2 YFSETQ. The CDR3 length is 13 residues. As DNA, the CDR3 is TGCGTCAGCAGCTTGGGGCAGACCTATGGCTACACCTTC. This translates into CVSSLGQTYGYTF.

With respect to this clonotype: A much larger clone is a single base away; this may be a read error. V usage is TRBV6-5 and J usage is TRBJ2-1; 11 nucleotides agree with TRBD2. Trimming at V came to 8 bases and at J to 7 bases, leaving 4 bases not matched to a gene. The germline gives CDR1 MNHEY, CDR2 SVGAGI. CDR3 size: 13 residues. CDR3 sequence: CASRLAGKNEQFF. As DNA, the CDR3 is TGTGCCAGCCGACTAGCGGGGAAAAATGAGCAGTTCTTC.

This chain connects TRBV12-3 or TRBV12-4 to TRBJ2-3, with TRBD1 identical over 7 bases. This CDR3 contains 12 residues. Trimming at V came to 5 bases and at J to 10 bases, leaving 6 bases not matched to a gene. CDR3 residues: CASSVGTVAQYF. CDR3 DNA: TGTGCCAGCAGTGTGGGGACAGTTGCGCAGTATTTT.

To note about this clonotype: Germline and junction disagree at one end, which may indicate a read error. The chain links TRBV27 to TRBJ1-5; D is undetermined. This CDR3 contains 15 residues. CDR1 MNHEY and CDR2 SMNVEV come from the germline V gene (reference sequence). The CDR3: CAGSQEPVSNQPQHF. The CDR3 coding sequence is TGTGCCGGCAGTCAGGAGCCTGTAAGCAATCAGCCCCAGCATTTT.

V gene TRBV4-3 combines with J gene TRBJ2-1; 9 bases fit TRBD1. The CDR3 is made up of 15 amino acids. The germline V gene encodes CDR1 LGHNA and CDR2 YSLEER. V was clipped by 5 bases and J by 6 bases; unmatched bases: 8. In nucleotides, the CDR3 is TGCGCCAGCAGCTCCGGGACAGGGTCGCTCAATGAGCAGTTCTTC. Its translation: CASSSGTGSLNEQFF.

The sample holds many counts of this clonotype. This rearrangement joins TRBV7-8 to TRBJ2-4, with D perhaps TRBD1 (6 bases). CDR3 size: 15 residues. V lost 1 base to trimming and J lost 5 bases, with 12 bases between them. In germline, CDR1 is SGHVS, CDR2 FQNEAQ. CDR3 region: CASSLEAGAQNIQYF. The DNA for the CDR3 is TGTGCCAGCAGCTTAGAGGCAGGGGCCCAAAACATTCAGTACTTC.

The rearrangement uses TRBV7-3 and TRBJ2-1; 9 nucleotides match TRBD1. CDR1 and CDR2 from the germline V gene are SGHTA and FQGTGA. This CDR3 has 15 amino acids. With V trimmed by 8 bases and J by 6 bases, 11 bases remained unmatched. CDR3 sequence (DNA): TGTGCCAGCGGACAAGGCGGGACAGGGAGCAATGAGCAGTTCTTC. Its translation: CASGQGGTGSNEQFF.